These 9 T cell receptor beta chains were all obtained from the same sample, sequenced in a study of cytomegalovirus exposure and HLA in healthy donors. The primer mix had 60 Vbeta and 13 Jbeta primers. Repertoires were generated with immunoSEQ multiplex PCR, while TCRdb's copy carries only in-frame clones and drops some. The sample has about 82,000 clones, roughly a tenth seen once; the top ten hold about 25%. The sequencing input was PBMCs. Source of these receptors: a man aged 55 to 70 in good health and CMV-seropositive.

This clone was seen more than once but under ten times. V usage is TRBV2 and J usage is TRBJ2-2; the D gene is possibly TRBD1 (6 bases). CDR3 length: 15 amino acids. The germline V gene has CDR1 SNHLY and CDR2 FYNNEI. V was clipped by 7 bases and J by 1 base, with 13 bases between them. The CDR3 DNA reads as TGTGCCAGCAAAAGGGGGAATCAGAACACCGGGGAGCTGTTTTTT. Residues: CASKRGNQNTGELFF.

In its sample, this clone was seen a few times. J is TRBJ1-5 and V is TRBV19, with 7 bases identical to TRBD1. J gave up 4 bases and V 1 base, and 4 bases lay outside the gene matches. Germline-derived CDR1 and CDR2 are LNHDA and SQIVND (reference sequence). CDR3 length equals 15 residues. CDR3 amino acids: CASSIGQGRNQPQHF. CDR3 DNA: TGTGCCAGTAGTATAGGACAGGGAAGGAATCAGCCCCAGCATTTT.

This clone was counted once. This chain links TRBV2 with TRBJ2-1; 9 bases agree with TRBD1. This CDR3 has 14 amino acids. With 5 bases clipped from V and 8 bases from J, the junction kept 7 bases outside the gene matches. CDR1 SNHLY and CDR2 FYNNEI come from the germline V gene. The CDR3 DNA sequence: TGTGCCAGCAGTATGGGACAGGGACCGGATGAGCAGTTCTTC. It codes for CASSMGQGPDEQFF.

J is TRBJ2-5 and V is TRBV19; 14 nucleotides line up with TRBD2. The CDR3 totals 17 residues. Per the germline V gene, CDR1 is LNHDA and CDR2 is SQIVND (reference sequence). V dropped 5 bases and J dropped 5; count of bases not matched to a gene: 10. The CDR3, as DNA: TGTGCCAGTAGTTCGGGACTAGCGGGAGTCTTGGGCGAGACCCAGTACTTC. It codes for CASSSGLAGVLGETQYF.

This clone is termed medium-sized. The rearrangement joins TRBV28 to TRBJ1-5; TRBD1 matches 10 bases. Germline trimming cut 6 bases from V and 6 bases from J; bases unmatched to any gene: 5. The CDR3 has 14 amino acids. CDR1 and CDR2 from the germline V gene are MDHEN and SYDVKM. CDR3 sequence reads: CASSSGQGSQPQHF. The CDR3 coding sequence is TGTGCCAGCAGCTCGGGACAGGGGAGTCAGCCCCAGCATTTT.

V is TRBV6-1 and J is TRBJ2-1; TRBD1 is a possible D gene (5 bases). CDR3 size: 15 residues. CDR1 is MNHNS and CDR2 is SASEGT in the germline V gene. Trimming took 4 bases from V and 3 from J, leaving 13 bases between them. CDR3 DNA: TGTGCCAGCAGTGCTGGGGCGTCCATCTACAATGAGCAGTTCTTC. Its translation: CASSAGASIYNEQFF.

This clone was counted between two and nine times. The rearrangement uses TRBV27 and TRBJ1-1; 7 bases match TRBD1. The CDR3 has 13 amino acids. CDR1 is MNHEY and CDR2 is SMNVEV in the germline V gene (reference sequence). J gave up 1 base and V 4 bases, and 0 bases lay outside the gene matches. Written as DNA, the CDR3 is TGTGCCAGCAGTTACAGGGGGAACACTGAAGCTTTCTTT. Protein product: CASSYRGNTEAFF.

This clone has only a few counts. The J gene is TRBJ1-5, the V gene TRBV19; 7 bases line up with TRBD1. After removal of 1 base from V and 4 bases from J, the junction contained 1 base not matched to a gene. This CDR3 has 14 residues. Germline CDR1 is LNHDA and CDR2 is SQIVND (reference sequence). DNA for the CDR3: TGTGCCAGTAGTATAGCAGGGGGGAATCAGCCCCAGCATTTT. Its translation: CASSIAGGNQPQHF.

V is TRBV6-6 and J is TRBJ1-2, with a weak D call TRBD1 (5 bases). The ends were cut back, 8 bases at V and 6 bases at J, with 25 bases in the middle. The germline V gene has CDR1 MNHNY and CDR2 SVGAGI (reference sequence). The CDR3 contains 16 residues. For the CDR3, the DNA is TGTGCCAGCTTTTCCCAGCTTAAACAAGGGGTGGATGGCTACACCTTC. It specifies CASFSQLKQGVDGYTF.